Listed below are T cell receptor beta chains from one sample, sequenced in a study of T cells in Graves' hyperthyroidism and ophthalmopathy. TCRdb fed the multiplex PCR reads into MiXCR, producing one record per CDR3 protein. The sample has around 540,000 distinct CDR3 sequences; about 45% are singletons. Sequencing was done on a sample of peripheral blood or thyroid tissue (not recorded which). The receptors derive from a woman between 18 and 29 years old with Graves' hyperthyroidism. The CDR3 runs from the conserved cysteine through the conserved F or W. The order of the fields is CDR3 protein, CDR3 DNA, J gene, D gene, V gene, clone size. The D gene is left open where the match is weak. Some rows mark clone size as missing; the rest say once, few, many or name a class of expanded clone.

CDR3 protein: CSWIAGGGETQYF; CDR3 DNA: TGCAGCTGGATAGCGGGAGGGGGAGAGACCCAGTACTTC; J gene: TRBJ2-5; D gene: TRBD2; V gene: TRBV29-1; clone size: -
CDR3 protein: CASSPRWSISGNTIYF; CDR3 DNA: TGTGCCAGCAGTCCGCGTTGGAGCATCTCTGGAAACACCATATATTTT; J gene: TRBJ1-3; D gene: -; V gene: TRBV12-3/TRBV12-4; clone size: -
CDR3 protein: CASISEERNYEQYF; CDR3 DNA: TGTGCCAGCATAAGCGAGGAGCGGAACTACGAGCAGTACTTC; J gene: TRBJ2-7; D gene: -; V gene: TRBV7-2; clone size: -
CDR3 protein: CAISEVGNTEAFF; CDR3 DNA: TGTGCCATCAGTGAGGTCGGGAACACTGAAGCTTTCTTT; J gene: TRBJ1-1; D gene: -; V gene: TRBV10-3; clone size: many
CDR3 protein: CATSRGGPSGANVLTF; CDR3 DNA: TGTGCCACCAGCAGAGGCGGACCTTCTGGGGCCAACGTCCTGACTTTC; J gene: TRBJ2-6; D gene: -; V gene: TRBV15; clone size: -
CDR3 protein: CASSYSGHFNEKLFF; CDR3 DNA: TGTGCCAGCAGTTATTCGGGACACTTTAATGAAAAACTGTTTTTT; J gene: TRBJ1-4; D gene: -; V gene: TRBV7-9; clone size: -
CDR3 protein: CATSPGYEQYF; CDR3 DNA: TGTGCCACTAGCCCGGGGTACGAGCAGTACTTC; J gene: TRBJ2-7; D gene: -; V gene: TRBV15; clone size: -
CDR3 protein: CASSSAGQGYGYTF; CDR3 DNA: TGTGCCAGCAGCTCCGCCGGACAGGGTTATGGCTACACCTTC; J gene: TRBJ1-2; D gene: TRBD1; V gene: TRBV11-2; clone size: -
CDR3 protein: CASTGTWIGANQPQHF; CDR3 DNA: TGTGCCAGCACTGGGACCTGGATAGGGGCGAATCAGCCCCAGCATTTT; J gene: TRBJ1-5; D gene: -; V gene: TRBV2; clone size: many
CDR3 protein: CASSNPRLPEAFF; CDR3 DNA: TGTGCCAGCAGCAACCCACGGCTCCCTGAAGCTTTCTTT; J gene: TRBJ1-1; D gene: -; V gene: TRBV7-6; clone size: -
CDR3 protein: CASDETGADTEAFF; CDR3 DNA: TGTGCCAGCGACGAAACAGGGGCAGACACTGAAGCTTTCTTT; J gene: TRBJ1-1; D gene: TRBD1; V gene: TRBV19; clone size: many
CDR3 protein: CASSPRTGEKLFF; CDR3 DNA: TGTGCCAGCAGTCCCAGGACTGGTGAAAAACTGTTTTTT; J gene: TRBJ1-4; D gene: -; V gene: TRBV7-9; clone size: -
CDR3 protein: CATSVSTDTQYF; CDR3 DNA: TGTGCCACCAGCGTTAGCACAGATACGCAGTATTTT; J gene: TRBJ2-3; D gene: -; V gene: TRBV15; clone size: -
CDR3 protein: CASSLDRTSGEQYF; CDR3 DNA: TGTGCCAGCAGCTTAGATCGGACTAGTGGCGAGCAGTACTTC; J gene: TRBJ2-7; D gene: TRBD2; V gene: TRBV7-8; clone size: few
CDR3 protein: CSVSDGSEKLFF; CDR3 DNA: TGCAGTGTATCGGACGGGAGTGAAAAACTGTTTTTT; J gene: TRBJ1-4; D gene: -; V gene: TRBV20-1; clone size: many
CDR3 protein: CSAAGTGHGGYTF; CDR3 DNA: TGCAGCGCAGCCGGGACAGGGCACGGGGGCTACACCTTC; J gene: TRBJ1-2; D gene: TRBD1; V gene: TRBV29-1; clone size: -
CDR3 protein: CASTSGGTLYEQYF; CDR3 DNA: TGTGCCAGCACCTCGGGAGGGACCCTCTACGAGCAGTACTTC; J gene: TRBJ2-7; D gene: TRBD2; V gene: TRBV11-2; clone size: -
CDR3 protein: CSSGKTNSPLHF; CDR3 DNA: TGCAGTTCCGGGAAGACAAATTCACCCCTCCACTTT; J gene: TRBJ1-6; D gene: -; V gene: TRBV20-1; clone size: few
CDR3 protein: CASSQYLGGYGYTF; CDR3 DNA: TGCGCCAGCAGCCAATACCTAGGGGGCTATGGCTACACCTTC; J gene: TRBJ1-2; D gene: -; V gene: TRBV7-2; clone size: -
CDR3 protein: CASNPRQGQPKHF; CDR3 DNA: TGTGCCAGCAACCCTAGGCAGGGTCAGCCCAAGCATTTT; J gene: TRBJ1-5; D gene: -; V gene: TRBV12-3/TRBV12-4; clone size: -
CDR3 protein: CASSSRSETQYF; CDR3 DNA: TGTGCCAGCAGCAGTAGAAGTGAGACCCAGTACTTC; J gene: TRBJ2-5; D gene: -; V gene: TRBV7-9; clone size: -
CDR3 protein: CATSLVLGQQYF; CDR3 DNA: TGTGCCACCAGCTTGGTCCTGGGACAGCAGTACTTC; J gene: TRBJ2-7; D gene: -; V gene: TRBV15; clone size: -
CDR3 protein: CASTSDRDEKLFF; CDR3 DNA: TGTGCCAGCACTTCGGACAGGGATGAAAAACTGTTTTTT; J gene: TRBJ1-4; D gene: TRBD1; V gene: TRBV2; clone size: -
CDR3 protein: CAIIGVNVLTF; CDR3 DNA: TGTGCCATCATTGGGGTCAACGTCCTGACTTTC; J gene: TRBJ2-6; D gene: -; V gene: TRBV10-3; clone size: -
CDR3 protein: CASSGRRGPNTEAFF; CDR3 DNA: TGTGCCAGCAGCGGGCGCAGGGGACCGAACACTGAAGCTTTCTTT; J gene: TRBJ1-1; D gene: -; V gene: TRBV9; clone size: -
CDR3 protein: CASSVWGGGQPQHF; CDR3 DNA: TGTGCCAGCAGTGTTTGGGGAGGGGGTCAGCCCCAGCATTTT; J gene: TRBJ1-5; D gene: -; V gene: TRBV2; clone size: many
CDR3 protein: CSARGQAAFF; CDR3 DNA: TGCAGTGCTAGAGGACAGGCGGCTTTCTTT; J gene: TRBJ1-1; D gene: -; V gene: TRBV20-1; clone size: many
CDR3 protein: CASSLADRGNYGYTF; CDR3 DNA: TGTGCCAGCAGCTTAGCGGACAGGGGGAACTATGGCTACACCTTC; J gene: TRBJ1-2; D gene: TRBD1; V gene: TRBV7-9; clone size: -
CDR3 protein: CASSLAWEETQYF; CDR3 DNA: TGTGCCAGCAGCTTAGCGTGGGAGGAGACCCAGTACTTC; J gene: TRBJ2-5; D gene: -; V gene: TRBV7-2; clone size: many
CDR3 protein: CAIRPSGTDYNSPLHF; CDR3 DNA: TGTGCCATCAGACCTAGCGGGACGGACTATAATTCACCCCTCCACTTT; J gene: TRBJ1-6; D gene: -; V gene: TRBV10-3; clone size: -
CDR3 protein: CASSLGSILETQYF; CDR3 DNA: TGTGCCAGCAGCTTGGGGTCGATCCTAGAGACCCAGTACTTC; J gene: TRBJ2-5; D gene: -; V gene: TRBV7-6; clone size: few
CDR3 protein: CASNQRAAYEQYF; CDR3 DNA: TGTGCCAGCAATCAGCGGGCTGCCTACGAGCAGTACTTC; J gene: TRBJ2-7; D gene: -; V gene: TRBV2; clone size: many
CDR3 protein: CASSPVRRHQPQHF; CDR3 DNA: TGTGCCAGCAGTCCTGTGCGTCGGCATCAGCCCCAGCATTTT; J gene: TRBJ1-5; D gene: -; V gene: TRBV10-3; clone size: -
CDR3 protein: CSAVVRGNTGELFF; CDR3 DNA: TGCAGTGCGGTCGTAAGGGGCAACACCGGGGAGCTGTTTTTT; J gene: TRBJ2-2; D gene: -; V gene: TRBV20-1; clone size: -
CDR3 protein: CASSDRTGRGETQYF; CDR3 DNA: TGTGCCAGCAGTGACCGGACAGGGAGGGGGGAGACCCAGTACTTC; J gene: TRBJ2-5; D gene: -; V gene: TRBV6-4; clone size: few
CDR3 protein: CASSWDSRMDSPLHF; CDR3 DNA: TGTGCCAGCAGTTGGGACAGTAGGATGGATTCACCCCTCCACTTT; J gene: TRBJ1-6; D gene: TRBD1; V gene: TRBV6-6; clone size: many
CDR3 protein: CATSDFTGKETQYF; CDR3 DNA: TGTGCCACCAGTGATTTCACCGGGAAAGAGACCCAGTACTTC; J gene: TRBJ2-5; D gene: -; V gene: TRBV24-1; clone size: -
CDR3 protein: CAISEVLLNAEAFF; CDR3 DNA: TGTGCCATCAGTGAAGTCTTGTTGAACGCTGAAGCTTTCTTT; J gene: TRBJ1-1; D gene: -; V gene: TRBV10-3; clone size: few
CDR3 protein: CASSRGQVSSPLHF; CDR3 DNA: TGCGCCAGCAGCCGAGGACAGGTATCTTCACCCCTCCACTTT; J gene: TRBJ1-6; D gene: TRBD1; V gene: TRBV5-1; clone size: few
CDR3 protein: CSVDQDRGLKTQYF; CDR3 DNA: TGCAGCGTTGACCAAGACAGGGGGCTGAAGACCCAGTACTTC; J gene: TRBJ2-5; D gene: TRBD1; V gene: TRBV29-1; clone size: many
CDR3 protein: CASSGQGRYGYTF; CDR3 DNA: TGTGCCAGCAGCGGACAGGGCCGCTATGGCTACACCTTC; J gene: TRBJ1-2; D gene: TRBD1; V gene: TRBV10-3; clone size: -
CDR3 protein: CSARERTGLTGELFF; CDR3 DNA: TGCAGTGCTAGAGAAAGGACAGGGCTAACCGGGGAGCTGTTTTTT; J gene: TRBJ2-2; D gene: TRBD1; V gene: TRBV20-1; clone size: once
CDR3 protein: CARNRGDNSPLHF; CDR3 DNA: TGTGCCAGGAACCGTGGGGATAATTCACCCCTCCACTTT; J gene: TRBJ1-6; D gene: -; V gene: TRBV2; clone size: -
CDR3 protein: CATSDTGDSANVLTF; CDR3 DNA: TGTGCCACCAGTGATACAGGGGATTCGGCCAACGTCCTGACTTTC; J gene: TRBJ2-6; D gene: TRBD1; V gene: TRBV24-1; clone size: -
CDR3 protein: CAIVGRGDQPQHF; CDR3 DNA: TGTGCCATCGTGGGCCGGGGCGATCAGCCCCAGCATTTT; J gene: TRBJ1-5; D gene: -; V gene: TRBV10-3; clone size: once
CDR3 protein: CASSRTGSLNTEAFF; CDR3 DNA: TGTGCCAGCAGCCGTACAGGGTCCTTGAACACTGAAGCTTTCTTT; J gene: TRBJ1-1; D gene: -; V gene: TRBV12-3/TRBV12-4; clone size: few
CDR3 protein: CASSISGGSGEKLFF; CDR3 DNA: TGTGCCAGTAGTATATCGGGGGGATCCGGTGAAAAACTGTTTTTT; J gene: TRBJ1-4; D gene: -; V gene: TRBV19; clone size: -
CDR3 protein: CASSNGGAQPQHF; CDR3 DNA: TGTGCCAGTAGTAACGGGGGCGCACAGCCCCAGCATTTT; J gene: TRBJ1-5; D gene: -; V gene: TRBV19; clone size: few
CDR3 protein: CSSSLRDRSHKQYF; CDR3 DNA: TGTTCCAGCAGCCTACGGGACAGGAGCCACAAGCAGTACTTC; J gene: TRBJ2-7; D gene: TRBD1; V gene: TRBV7-8; clone size: -
CDR3 protein: CASMVEQGNYGYTF; CDR3 DNA: TGTGCCAGCATGGTCGAACAGGGCAACTATGGCTACACCTTC; J gene: TRBJ1-2; D gene: -; V gene: TRBV2; clone size: many
CDR3 protein: CASGLPRGGRYEQYF; CDR3 DNA: TGTGCTAGTGGTTTGCCCCGGGGCGGGAGGTACGAGCAGTACTTC; J gene: TRBJ2-7; D gene: TRBD2; V gene: TRBV12-5; clone size: -
CDR3 protein: CASSEEQVNYGYTF; CDR3 DNA: TGTGCCAGCAGTGAAGAACAGGTTAACTATGGCTACACCTTC; J gene: TRBJ1-2; D gene: -; V gene: TRBV25-1; clone size: -
CDR3 protein: CASSLGAGGRQPQHF; CDR3 DNA: TGTGCCAGCAGCTTGGGGGCTGGGGGCAGACAGCCCCAGCATTTT; J gene: TRBJ1-5; D gene: -; V gene: TRBV7-2; clone size: -
CDR3 protein: CASRPGQSYRELFF; CDR3 DNA: TGTGCCAGCAGGCCGGGACAGTCGTACCGGGAGCTGTTTTTT; J gene: TRBJ2-2; D gene: TRBD1; V gene: TRBV7-2; clone size: -
CDR3 protein: CASSDSRSSPLHF; CDR3 DNA: TGCGCCAGCAGTGACAGCAGGAGTTCACCCCTCCACTTT; J gene: TRBJ1-6; D gene: -; V gene: TRBV10-1; clone size: -